This T cell receptor (beta chain) emerged from a study of blood T cell repertoires in COVID-19. Germline CDR1 is SGHTA and CDR2 is FQGNSA. The CDR3 is made up of 16 amino acids. The V gene end was trimmed by 5 bases and the J gene end by 2 bases; junction bases not matched to a gene: 11. Some clones are missing from TCRdb's copy, which holds only in-frame ones; the method was immunoSEQ multiplex PCR. The sample includes under 450,000 clones, approximately 90% seen only once; the top ten take over 0.7%. The rearrangement joins TRBV7-2 to TRBJ2-7, with 8 nucleotides matching TRBD1. This TCR derives from a middle-aged woman who had been exposed to COVID-19. Sequenced sample: PBMCs or T cells enriched from blood (not recorded which). In DNA, the CDR3 is TGTGCCAGCAGCCCGCGTTTTGGACAGGGACCCTACGAGCAGTACTTC. This gives the protein CASSPRFGQGPYEQYF. Drawing the rest from reference TRBV7-2 and TRBJ2-7, the complete variable domain is GAGVSQSPSNKVTEKGKDVELRCDPISGHTALYWYRQSLGQGLEFLIYFQGNSAPDKSGLPSDRFSAERTGGSVSTLTIQRTQQEDSAVYLCASSPRFGQGPYEQYFGPGTRLTVT.